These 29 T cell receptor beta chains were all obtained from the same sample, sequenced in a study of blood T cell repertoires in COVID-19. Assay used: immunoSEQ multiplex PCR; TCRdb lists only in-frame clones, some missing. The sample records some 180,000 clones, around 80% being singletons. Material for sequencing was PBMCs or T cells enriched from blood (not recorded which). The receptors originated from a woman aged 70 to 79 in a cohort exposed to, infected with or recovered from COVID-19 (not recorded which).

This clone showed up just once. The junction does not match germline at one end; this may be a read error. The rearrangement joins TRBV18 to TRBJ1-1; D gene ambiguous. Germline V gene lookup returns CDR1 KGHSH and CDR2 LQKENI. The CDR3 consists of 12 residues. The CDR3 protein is CASSLLNSEAFF. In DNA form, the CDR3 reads TGTGCCAGCTCACTCCTCAACAGTGAAGCTTTCTTT.

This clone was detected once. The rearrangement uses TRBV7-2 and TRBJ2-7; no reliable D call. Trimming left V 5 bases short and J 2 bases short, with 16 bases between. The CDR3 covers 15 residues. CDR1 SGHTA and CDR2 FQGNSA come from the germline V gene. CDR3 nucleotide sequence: TGTGCCAGCAGCCACTCCGTAGCTTCCCCCTACGAGCAGTACTTC. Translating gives CASSHSVASPYEQYF.

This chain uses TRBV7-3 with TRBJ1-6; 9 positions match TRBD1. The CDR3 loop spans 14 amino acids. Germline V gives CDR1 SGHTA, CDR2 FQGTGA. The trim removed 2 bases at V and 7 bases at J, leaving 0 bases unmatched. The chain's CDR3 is CASSLGTGNSPLHF. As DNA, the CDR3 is TGTGCCAGCAGCTTAGGGACAGGGAATTCACCCCTCCACTTT.

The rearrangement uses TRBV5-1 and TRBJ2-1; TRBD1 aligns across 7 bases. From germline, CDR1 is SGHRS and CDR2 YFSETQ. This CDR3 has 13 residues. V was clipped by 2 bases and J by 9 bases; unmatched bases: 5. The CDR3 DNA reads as TGCGCCAGCAGCTTCGGGCAGGGGGTTGAGCAGTTCTTC. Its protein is CASSFGQGVEQFF.

CDR3 nucleotide sequence: TGTGCCAGCAGTGAGGCGGGGGGCGATCAGCCCCAGCATTTT. It yields the protein CASSEAGGDQPQHF. This chain uses TRBV6-1 with TRBJ1-5; D is perhaps TRBD1 (6 bases). The CDR3 covers 14 residues. The ends were cut back, 3 bases at V and 5 bases at J, with 11 bases in the middle. Germline lookup yields CDR1 MNHNS and CDR2 SASEGT.

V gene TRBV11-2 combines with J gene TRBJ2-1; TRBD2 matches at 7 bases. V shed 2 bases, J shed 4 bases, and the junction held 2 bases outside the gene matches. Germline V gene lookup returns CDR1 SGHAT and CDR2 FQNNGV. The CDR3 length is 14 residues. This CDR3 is CASSLSGAYNEQFF. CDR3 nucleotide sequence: TGTGCCAGCAGCTTAAGCGGGGCTTACAATGAGCAGTTCTTC.

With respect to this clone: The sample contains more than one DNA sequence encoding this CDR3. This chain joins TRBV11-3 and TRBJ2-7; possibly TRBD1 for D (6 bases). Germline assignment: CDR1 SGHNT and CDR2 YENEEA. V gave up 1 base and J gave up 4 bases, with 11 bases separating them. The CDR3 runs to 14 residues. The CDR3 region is CASSLGGGPYEQYF. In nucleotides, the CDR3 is TGTGCCAGCAGCTTAGGAGGGGGACCGTACGAGCAGTACTTC.

The CDR3 sequence is CASSQSGFYNSPLHF. The CDR3 DNA sequence: TGTGCCAGCAGCCAATCGGGATTTTATAATTCACCCCTCCACTTT. The rearrangement uses TRBV4-2 and TRBJ1-6, with no clear D. This CDR3 has 15 amino acids. CDR1 LGHNA and CDR2 YNFKEQ come from the germline V gene. V was trimmed by 2 bases and J by 4 bases, leaving 9 bases between them.

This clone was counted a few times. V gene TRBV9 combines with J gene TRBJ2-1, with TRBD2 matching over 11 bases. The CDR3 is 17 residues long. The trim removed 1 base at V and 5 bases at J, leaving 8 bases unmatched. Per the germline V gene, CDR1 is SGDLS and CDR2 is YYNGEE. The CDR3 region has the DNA TGTGCCAGCAGCGTAAGGTTGGCTAGCGGGAGGAACAATGAGCAGTTCTTC. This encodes CASSVRLASGRNNEQFF.

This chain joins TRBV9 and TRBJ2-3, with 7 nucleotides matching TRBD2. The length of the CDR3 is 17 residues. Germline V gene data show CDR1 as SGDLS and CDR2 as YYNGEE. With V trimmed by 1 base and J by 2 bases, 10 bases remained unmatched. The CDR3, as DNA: TGTGCCAGCAGCGTACCTTTCTTGGGAGGGCCCACAGATACGCAGTATTTT. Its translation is CASSVPFLGGPTDTQYF.

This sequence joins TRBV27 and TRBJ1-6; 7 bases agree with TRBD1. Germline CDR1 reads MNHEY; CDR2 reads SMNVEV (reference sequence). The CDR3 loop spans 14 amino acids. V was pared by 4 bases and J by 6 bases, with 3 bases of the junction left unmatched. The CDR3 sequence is CASSYRDSNSPLHF. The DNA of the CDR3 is TGTGCCAGCAGTTACCGGGACAGTAATTCACCCCTCCACTTT.

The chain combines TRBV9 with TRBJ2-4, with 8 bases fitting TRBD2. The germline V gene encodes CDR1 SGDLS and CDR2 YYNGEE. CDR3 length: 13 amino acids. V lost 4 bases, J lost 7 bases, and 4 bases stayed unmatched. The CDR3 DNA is TGTGCCAGCAGCCCCCGGGGGGGGAACATTCAGTACTTC. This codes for CASSPRGGNIQYF.

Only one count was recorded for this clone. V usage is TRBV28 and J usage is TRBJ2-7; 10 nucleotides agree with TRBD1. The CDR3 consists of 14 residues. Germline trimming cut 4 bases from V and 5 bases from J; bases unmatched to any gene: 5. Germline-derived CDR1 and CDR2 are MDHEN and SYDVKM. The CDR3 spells CASSSPGQGNEQYF. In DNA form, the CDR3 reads TGTGCCAGCAGTTCCCCGGGACAGGGGAACGAGCAGTACTTC.

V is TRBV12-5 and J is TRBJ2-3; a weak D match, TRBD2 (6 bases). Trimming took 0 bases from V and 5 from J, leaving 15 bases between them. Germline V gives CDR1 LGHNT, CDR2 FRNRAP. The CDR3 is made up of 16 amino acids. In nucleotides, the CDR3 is TGTGCTAGTGGTTTGGTAGAAGGAGGGGAGGAAGATACGCAGTATTTT. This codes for CASGLVEGGEEDTQYF.

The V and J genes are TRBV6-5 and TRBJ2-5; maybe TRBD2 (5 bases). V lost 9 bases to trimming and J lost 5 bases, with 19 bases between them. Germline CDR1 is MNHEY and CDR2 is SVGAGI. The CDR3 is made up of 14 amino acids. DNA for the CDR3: TGTGCCAGTAAGGACTCCATCAATGCGGAGACCCAGTACTTC. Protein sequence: CASKDSINAETQYF.

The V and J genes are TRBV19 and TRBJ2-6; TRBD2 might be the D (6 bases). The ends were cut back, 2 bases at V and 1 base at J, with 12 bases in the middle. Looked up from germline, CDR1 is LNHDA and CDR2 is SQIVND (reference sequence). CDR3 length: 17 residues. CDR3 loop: CASSITGVQSGANVLTF. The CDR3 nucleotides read TGTGCCAGTAGTATAACGGGAGTGCAATCTGGGGCCAACGTCCTGACTTTC.

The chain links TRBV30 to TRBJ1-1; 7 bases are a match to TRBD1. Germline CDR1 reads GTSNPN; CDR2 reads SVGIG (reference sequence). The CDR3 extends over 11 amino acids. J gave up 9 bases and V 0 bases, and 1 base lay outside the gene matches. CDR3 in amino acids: CAWSVGQKAFF. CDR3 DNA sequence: TGTGCCTGGAGTGTGGGACAGAAAGCTTTCTTT.

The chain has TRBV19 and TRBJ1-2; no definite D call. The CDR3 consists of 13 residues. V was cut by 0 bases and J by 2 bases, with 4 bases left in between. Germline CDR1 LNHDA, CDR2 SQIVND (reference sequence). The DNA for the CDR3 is TGTGCCAGTAGTATAGATATAAACTATGGCTACACCTTC. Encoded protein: CASSIDINYGYTF.

CDR3 protein: CASSFQAYEQYF. CDR3 bases: TGTGCCAGCAGCTTTCAGGCCTACGAGCAGTACTTC. The chain uses TRBV5-6 and TRBJ2-7; D call uncertain. Germline V gives CDR1 SGHDT, CDR2 YYEEEE. The length of the CDR3 is 12 residues. V shed 2 bases and J shed 2 bases, with 5 bases lying between them.

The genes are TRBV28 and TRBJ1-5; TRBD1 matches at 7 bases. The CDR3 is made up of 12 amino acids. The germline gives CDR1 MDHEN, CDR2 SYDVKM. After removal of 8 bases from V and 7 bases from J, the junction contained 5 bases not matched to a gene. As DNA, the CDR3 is TGTGCCAGCTGGACAGGCGGACAGCCCCAGCATTTT. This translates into CASWTGGQPQHF.

CDR3 sequence: CGSGRVNEQFF. CDR3 DNA: TGCGGTAGCGGGAGGGTAAATGAGCAGTTCTTC. The chain links TRBV20-1 to TRBJ2-1, with TRBD2 identical over 11 bases. Germline loops: CDR1 DFQATT, CDR2 SNEGSKA (reference sequence). There are 11 residues in the CDR3.

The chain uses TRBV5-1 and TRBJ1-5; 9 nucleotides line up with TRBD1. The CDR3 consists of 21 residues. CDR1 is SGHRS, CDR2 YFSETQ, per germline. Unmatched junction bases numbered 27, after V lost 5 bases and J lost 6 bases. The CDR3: CASRSGQGEPEHCRGGQPQHF. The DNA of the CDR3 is TGCGCCAGCAGGTCGGGACAGGGAGAACCGGAACATTGTAGAGGTGGTCAGCCCCAGCATTTT. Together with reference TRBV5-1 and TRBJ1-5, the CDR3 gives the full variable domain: KAGVTQTPRYLIKTRGQQVTLSCSPISGHRSVSWYQQTPGQGLQFLFEYFSETQRNKGNFPGRFSGRQFSNSRSEMNVSTLELGDSALYLCASRSGQGEPEHCRGGQPQHFGDGTRLSIL.

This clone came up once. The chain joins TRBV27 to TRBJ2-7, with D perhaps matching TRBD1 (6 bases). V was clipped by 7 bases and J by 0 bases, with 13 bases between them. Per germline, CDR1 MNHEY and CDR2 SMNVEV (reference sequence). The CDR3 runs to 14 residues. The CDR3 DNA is TGTGCCAGCAAGAGCGGACAGTACTCCTACGAGCAGTACTTC. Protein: CASKSGQYSYEQYF.

CDR3 residues: CASSVQGAVGNTIYF. CDR3 DNA: TGTGCCAGCAGCGTACAGGGGGCAGTGGGAAACACCATATATTTT. The chain employs TRBV9 and TRBJ1-3, with TRBD1 identical over 8 bases. Germline CDR1 SGDLS, CDR2 YYNGEE. This CDR3 is 15 amino acids long. V was clipped by 1 base and J by 4 bases; unmatched bases: 4.

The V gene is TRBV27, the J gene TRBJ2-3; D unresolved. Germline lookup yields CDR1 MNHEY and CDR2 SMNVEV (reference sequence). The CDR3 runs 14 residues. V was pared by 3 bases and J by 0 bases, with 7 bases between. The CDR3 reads CASSFKPSTDTQYF. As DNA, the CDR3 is TGTGCCAGCAGTTTTAAGCCTAGCACAGATACGCAGTATTTT.

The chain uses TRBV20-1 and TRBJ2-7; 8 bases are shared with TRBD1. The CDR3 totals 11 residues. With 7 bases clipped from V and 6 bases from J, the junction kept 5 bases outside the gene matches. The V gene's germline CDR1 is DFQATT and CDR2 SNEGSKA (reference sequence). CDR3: CSGAGGSEQYF. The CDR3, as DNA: TGCAGTGGGGCAGGGGGCAGCGAGCAGTACTTC.

The chain's CDR3 is CASSPAGTSGSLKFF. CDR3 bases: TGTGCCAGCTCACCCGCCGGGACTAGCGGGAGTCTAAAGTTCTTC. The chain couples TRBV18 to TRBJ2-1, with 14 bases matching TRBD2. Germline-derived CDR1 and CDR2 are KGHSH and LQKENI. The V and J ends lost 3 bases and 14 bases, in that order; junction bases with no gene match: 9. This CDR3 is 15 amino acids long.

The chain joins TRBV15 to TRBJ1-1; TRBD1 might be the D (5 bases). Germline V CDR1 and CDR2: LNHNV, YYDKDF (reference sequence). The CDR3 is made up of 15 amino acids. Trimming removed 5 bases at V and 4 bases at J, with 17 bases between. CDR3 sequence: CATSAAGGRITEAFF. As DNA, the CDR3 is TGTGCCACCAGCGCCGCCGGGGGTAGGATCACTGAAGCTTTCTTT.

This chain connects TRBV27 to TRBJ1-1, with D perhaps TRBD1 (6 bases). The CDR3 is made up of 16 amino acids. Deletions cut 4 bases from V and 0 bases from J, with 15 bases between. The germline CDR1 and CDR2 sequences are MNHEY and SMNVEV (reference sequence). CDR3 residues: CASSSQTGLVNTEAFF. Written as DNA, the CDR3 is TGTGCCAGCAGTTCACAAACAGGGCTAGTGAACACTGAAGCTTTCTTT.